Following are 25 T cell receptor beta chains from one sample sequenced in a study of OX40 agonist ivuxolimab in advanced cancers. Libraries were prepared by immunoSEQ multiplex PCR; TCRdb keeps only in-frame clonotypes and omits some of them. Among tens of thousands of clones listed, over 80% were seen once. Material: CD4+ or CD8+ T cells sorted from blood, obtained in a trial of the OX40 agonist ivuxolimab. The receptors here all came from an adult with an advanced solid tumor such as melanoma, head and neck, liver or kidney cancer.

Remarks on this clone: Within the sample, other DNA sequences also encode this same CDR3. This rearrangement joins TRBV5-1 to TRBJ2-7; 7 positions match TRBD1. V lost 4 bases and J lost 1; bases outside the gene matches: 2. There are 13 residues in the CDR3. Germline CDR1 is SGHRS and CDR2 is YFSETQ. This CDR3 is CASSLGQSYEQYF. The CDR3 DNA is TGCGCCAGCAGCCTGGGACAGTCCTACGAGCAGTACTTC.

This sequence joins TRBV27 and TRBJ2-7, with D maybe TRBD1 (6 bases). The V and J ends lost 6 bases and 3 bases respectively, with 15 bases between them. This CDR3 has 14 residues. CDR1 is MNHEY and CDR2 is SMNVEV in the germline V gene (reference sequence). Written as DNA, the CDR3 is TGTGCCAGCAGAGCACAGGGACCGAACTACGAGCAGTACTTC. Protein: CASRAQGPNYEQYF.

V gene TRBV28 combines with J gene TRBJ2-1; TRBD2 aligns across 10 bases. This CDR3 region has 17 residues. With V trimmed by 6 bases and J by 8 bases, 16 bases remained unmatched. Germline-derived CDR1 and CDR2 are MDHEN and SYDVKM. CDR3 in DNA: TGTGCCAGCAGGCTGAGGCTACCTAGCGGGAGTATGGATGAGCAGTTCTTC. Amino acids: CASRLRLPSGSMDEQFF.

The chain couples TRBV2 to TRBJ2-3; D not certain. V was shortened by 2 bases and J by 2 bases, with 11 bases between the two germline ends. The germline V gene has CDR1 SNHLY and CDR2 FYNNEI. The CDR3 is 15 residues long. CDR3 region: CASSETGGYTDTQYF. The CDR3 coding sequence is TGTGCCAGCAGTGAAACTGGCGGATACACAGATACGCAGTATTTT.

The rearrangement joins TRBV9 to TRBJ2-5; maybe TRBD1 (6 bases). This CDR3 is 14 amino acids long. Germline CDR1 SGDLS, CDR2 YYNGEE. Trimming removed 0 bases from V and 5 bases from J, with 11 bases in between. The CDR3 DNA reads as TGTGCCAGCAGCGTAGCTGGGGGCGCGGAGACCCAGTACTTC. Amino acid sequence: CASSVAGGAETQYF.

The V call is TRBV10-1, the J call TRBJ2-1; TRBD2 agrees at 7 bases. The V and J ends lost 4 bases and 9 bases, in that order; junction bases with no gene match: 9. Germline-derived CDR1 and CDR2 are WNHNN and SYGVQD (reference sequence). This CDR3 contains 14 residues. The CDR3 nucleotides are TGCGCCAGCAGTGCTGAGCGGGACCCGACTGAGCAGTTCTTC. It encodes CASSAERDPTEQFF.

The V call is TRBV27, the J call TRBJ2-1; D is unresolved. CDR3 length equals 13 residues. Germline V gives CDR1 MNHEY, CDR2 SMNVEV (reference sequence). The ends were cut back, 3 bases at V and 7 bases at J, with 10 bases in the middle. The CDR3 spells CASSLGGANEQFF. CDR3 bases: TGTGCCAGCAGTTTGGGCGGAGCTAATGAGCAGTTCTTC.

This chain joins TRBV4-2 and TRBJ2-1; 9 positions match TRBD2. Germline lookup yields CDR1 LGHNA and CDR2 YNFKEQ. The CDR3 sequence is 19 residues long. Germline trimming cut 0 bases from V and 0 bases from J; bases unmatched to any gene: 9. The CDR3 loop reads CASSQEISGSQSSYNEQFF. DNA for the CDR3: TGTGCCAGCAGCCAAGAGATTAGCGGGAGTCAGAGCTCCTACAATGAGCAGTTCTTC.

This chain joins TRBV30 and TRBJ2-7, with a weak D call TRBD1 (6 bases). The germline gives CDR1 GTSNPN, CDR2 SVGIG (reference sequence). Trimming left V 0 bases short and J 2 bases short, with 11 bases between. The CDR3 is 14 amino acids. CDR3 nucleotide sequence: TGTGCCTGGAGTGTACTGGACAGCACCTACGAGCAGTACTTC. Translating gives CAWSVLDSTYEQYF. The variable domain in full, with the rest retrieved from reference TRBV30 and TRBJ2-7, is SQTIHQWPATLVQPVGSPLSLECTVEGTSNPNLYWYRQAAGRGLQLLFYSVGIGQISSEVPQNLSASRPQDRQFILSSKKLLLSDSGFYLCAWSVLDSTYEQYFGPGTRLTVT.

This clone was found once. The chain combines TRBV7-9 with TRBJ2-7, with TRBD1 as a possible D gene (6 bases). The CDR3 has 15 amino acids. The germline V gene encodes CDR1 SEHNR and CDR2 FQNEAQ (reference sequence). V lost 5 bases and J 4 bases, leaving 18 bases between the germline ends. The chain's CDR3 is CASSPPGRGRYEQYF. DNA for the CDR3: TGTGCCAGCAGCCCCCCGGGCAGGGGCCGTTACGAGCAGTACTTC.

V gene TRBV29-1 combines with J gene TRBJ1-2; 7 bases map to TRBD1. Per germline, CDR1 SQVTM and CDR2 ANQGSEA. The junction had 6 bases not matched to a gene; V was cut back by 6 bases and J by 2 bases. The CDR3 is 13 residues long. CDR3 amino acids: CSVVDRANYGYTF. The CDR3 DNA reads as TGCAGCGTCGTTGACAGGGCAAACTATGGCTACACCTTC.

The V and J genes are TRBV5-1 and TRBJ2-1; 11 bases agree with TRBD1. This CDR3 contains 15 residues. The J segment lost 8 bases and the V segment lost 4 bases, leaving 8 bases of the junction unmatched. In germline, CDR1 is SGHRS, CDR2 YFSETQ. The CDR3 protein is CASSPGTGGFDEQFF. The CDR3 DNA sequence: TGCGCCAGCAGCCCGGGGACAGGGGGATTCGATGAGCAGTTCTTC.

V gene TRBV27 combines with J gene TRBJ2-2; D remains unclear. The CDR3 has 15 amino acids. The V gene lost 3 bases and the J gene lost 0 bases, with 8 bases spanning the gap. CDR1 and CDR2 (germline): MNHEY, SMNVEV (reference sequence). The CDR3: CASSLLGTNTGELFF. The DNA of the CDR3 is TGTGCCAGCAGTTTGTTGGGGACGAACACCGGGGAGCTGTTTTTT.

This sequence joins TRBV4-1 and TRBJ1-2; D not certain. The germline V gene has CDR1 MGHRA and CDR2 YSYEKL. The CDR3 contains 14 residues. Between the trimmed V and J ends, which lost 2 bases and 4 bases, there was a span of 11 bases. The CDR3 region is CASSQPGMRYGYTF. The CDR3, as DNA: TGCGCCAGCAGCCAACCCGGGATGCGCTATGGCTACACCTTC.

The J gene is TRBJ2-2, the V gene TRBV7-8; D perhaps matches TRBD2 (6 bases). This CDR3 is 14 amino acids long. CDR1 is SGHVS and CDR2 is FQNEAQ in the germline V gene. Trimming took off 4 bases at V and 1 base at J, with 7 bases between the two ends. The CDR3 coding sequence is TGTGCCAGCAGCTCTAGCGTGAACACCGGGGAGCTGTTTTTT. Residues: CASSSSVNTGELFF. The variable domain in full, completed from reference TRBV7-8 and TRBJ2-2, reads GAGVSQSPRYKVAKRGQDVALRCDPISGHVSLFWYQQALGQGPEFLTYFQNEAQLDKSGLPSDRFFAERPEGSVSTLKIQRTQQEDSAVYLCASSSSVNTGELFFGEGSRLTVL.

This rearrangement joins TRBV9 to TRBJ2-3; 11 positions match TRBD2. The CDR3 runs to 15 residues. Germline CDR1 reads SGDLS; CDR2 reads YYNGEE. J gave up 4 bases and V 3 bases, and 4 bases lay outside the gene matches. The CDR3 DNA reads as TGTGCCAGCAGCGCGGGACTAGCGGAAGCAGATACGCAGTATTTT. Translation: CASSAGLAEADTQYF.

This clone was observed once. CDR3 nucleotide sequence: TGTGCCACCCACCAGGGTATTGGTTCACCCCTCCACTTT. Residues: CATHQGIGSPLHF. This chain links TRBV15 with TRBJ1-6; maybe TRBD1 (5 bases). V was cut by 8 bases and J by 9 bases, with 14 bases left in between. Germline CDR1 reads LNHNV; CDR2 reads YYDKDF (reference sequence). The CDR3 has 13 residues.

This clone appeared a single time. Other DNA sequences in this sample translate to the same CDR3. This chain links TRBV27 with TRBJ2-1, with unresolved D. The CDR3 is 12 residues long. Germline lookup yields CDR1 MNHEY and CDR2 SMNVEV (reference sequence). V lost 4 bases and J lost 3, with 4 bases in between. The CDR3 sequence: CASSSRYNEQFF. The DNA for the CDR3 is TGTGCCAGCAGTTCACGCTACAATGAGCAGTTCTTC.

This clone was recorded a few times. V gene TRBV5-6 combines with J gene TRBJ2-4, with TRBD2 identical over 13 bases. V was pared by 0 bases and J by 8 bases, with 5 bases of the junction left unmatched. In germline, CDR1 is SGHDT, CDR2 YYEEEE. CDR3 length equals 16 residues. CDR3 residues: CASSLGGLAGNDIQYF. CDR3 sequence (DNA): TGTGCCAGCAGCTTGGGGGGACTAGCGGGAAACGACATTCAGTACTTC.

This clone came up once. The chain is built from TRBV11-2 and TRBJ2-2, with 13 bases identical to TRBD2. This CDR3 has 17 residues. The V and J ends lost 5 bases and 5 bases, in that order; junction bases with no gene match: 8. Germline V gene lookup returns CDR1 SGHAT and CDR2 FQNNGV. The CDR3 loop is CASSTRTSGRGTGELFF. The CDR3 DNA is TGTGCCAGCAGCACAAGGACTAGCGGGAGAGGTACCGGGGAGCTGTTTTTT.

J is TRBJ2-3 and V is TRBV21-1; TRBD2, the table's D call, lacks a check against the DNA. TRBV21-1 is classified as a pseudogene. The CDR3 totals 15 residues. In DNA form, the CDR3 reads TGTGCCAGCAGCAATCAGCGGGGGAGAACAGATACGCAGTATTTT. Translated, it gives CASSNQRGRTDTQYF.

The V call is TRBV7-3, the J call TRBJ2-2, with a tentative D call TRBD2 (8 bases). V was shortened by 8 bases and J by 3 bases, with 13 bases between the two germline ends. CDR3 length: 14 amino acids. CDR1 and CDR2 from the germline V gene are SGHTA and FQGTGA. The CDR3 loop reads CASGTAGDTGELFF. In DNA, the CDR3 is TGTGCCAGCGGGACAGCGGGGGACACCGGGGAGCTGTTTTTT. Supplemented by reference TRBV7-3 and TRBJ2-2, the full variable domain reads GAGVSQTPSNKVTEKGKYVELRCDPISGHTALYWYRQSLGQGPEFLIYFQGTGAADDSGLPNDRFFAVRPEGSVSTLKIQRTERGDSAVYLCASGTAGDTGELFFGEGSRLTVL.

The chain employs TRBV29-1 and TRBJ2-7; D is unclear. The CDR3 contains 10 residues. Per the germline V gene, CDR1 is SQVTM and CDR2 is ANQGSEA. The V end was cut by 5 bases, the J end by 6 bases, with 8 bases between. The CDR3 DNA reads TGCAGCGTTTTGGAATTCGAGCAGTACTTC. This encodes CSVLEFEQYF.

The chain links TRBV28 to TRBJ2-5; D is ambiguous. Trimming took 6 bases from V and 6 from J, leaving 26 bases between them. Germline CDR1 reads MDHEN; CDR2 reads SYDVKM. CDR3 length: 17 amino acids. The CDR3 here is CASSQFVSGFRSKTQYF. CDR3 bases: TGTGCCAGCAGCCAGTTTGTGAGTGGGTTCAGGTCCAAGACCCAGTACTTC.

The chain is built from TRBV11-3 and TRBJ2-1; no clear D. V gave up 3 bases and J gave up 7 bases, with 10 bases separating them. The CDR3 spans 13 residues. Germline V CDR1 and CDR2: SGHNT, YENEEA. The CDR3 DNA reads as TGTGCCAGCAGCTTTACTCCGGGTAATGAGCAGTTCTTC. This encodes CASSFTPGNEQFF.